This T cell receptor beta chain was retrieved from a study of a mutant IDH1 vaccine in newly diagnosed glioma. The CDR3 is 15 amino acids. The V gene end was trimmed by 4 bases and the J gene end by 2 bases; junction bases not matched to a gene: 6. CDR1 is SGHTA, CDR2 FQGNSA, per germline. As for this clone: Antigen: not known.

Time point in this sample: week 23, last vaccination. Vaccination comprised doses that each held 300 ug of mutant IDH1 20-mer peptide, plus topical imiquimod. Profiling relied on immunoSEQ multiplex PCR, and the TCRdb table lists in-frame clones only, not all of them. The data contain 40,000 to 50,000 clones, around 81% of them singletons. The chain has TRBV7-2 and TRBJ2-3, with TRBD2 matching over 7 bases. The TCR originated in a woman between 40 and 50 years old with glioma. Some clones in this sample may be carry-over from other donors' samples. This material consisted of PBMCs, taken from a glioma patient whose treatment included an IDH1 peptide vaccine. The CDR3 region has the DNA TGTGCCAGCAGCTCAACCGGGGGGACCACAGATACGCAGTATTTT. Protein sequence: CASSSTGGTTDTQYF.